Shown below are 27 T cell receptor beta chains from a single sample sequenced in a study of T cell responses to AZD1222 COVID-19 vaccine. Repertoires were generated with immunoSEQ multiplex PCR, while TCRdb's copy carries only in-frame clones and drops some. The profile covers about 140,000 clones, with more than 75% appearing a single time and about 3.4% taken by the ten largest. The specimen comprised peripheral blood, sampled 28 days after the second AZD1222 dose. Receptors were obtained from an adult who received the AZD1222 COVID-19 vaccine.

The chain links TRBV5-1 to TRBJ2-7, with TRBD2 matching over 10 bases. The CDR3 covers 16 residues. Germline values: CDR1 SGHRS, CDR2 YFSETQ. Losses at the gene ends were 7 bases for V and 7 bases for J; bases not matched to a gene: 17. This chain's CDR3 is CASAIPVTSGEGEQYF. CDR3 nucleotides: TGCGCCAGCGCGATCCCCGTAACTAGCGGGGAAGGTGAGCAGTACTTC.

This chain links TRBV5-1 with TRBJ2-2, with 8 nucleotides matching TRBD2. The CDR3 sequence is 15 residues long. V lost 6 bases and J lost 6; bases outside the gene matches: 10. Germline loops: CDR1 SGHRS, CDR2 YFSETQ. The CDR3: CASISGAGGSGELFF. Here the CDR3 DNA reads TGCGCCAGCATATCCGGTGCGGGGGGCTCCGGGGAGCTGTTTTTT.

This chain connects TRBV30 to TRBJ1-3; possible D gene TRBD1, 5 bases. The CDR3 length is 12 residues. V gave up 2 bases and J gave up 8 bases, with 10 bases separating them. Germline V gives CDR1 GTSNPN, CDR2 SVGIG (reference sequence). CDR3 DNA sequence: TGTGCCTGGAGTCCCCGAGGGGACACCATATATTTT. This codes for CAWSPRGDTIYF.

V usage is TRBV6-5 and J usage is TRBJ2-5; 7 positions match TRBD2. The germline gives CDR1 MNHEY, CDR2 SVGAGI. Trimming at V came to 9 bases and at J to 3 bases, leaving 7 bases not matched to a gene. The CDR3 has 13 residues. In DNA form, the CDR3 reads TGTGCCAGTTCGGGCGGGAGCGAAGAGACCCAGTACTTC. This sequence encodes CASSGGSEETQYF.

The rearrangement uses TRBV30 and TRBJ1-5, with D uncertain. The CDR3 consists of 15 residues. V was pared by 0 bases and J by 7 bases, with 16 bases between. CDR1 and CDR2 (germline): GTSNPN, SVGIG (reference sequence). The CDR3 sequence is CAWSVFGRQSQPQHF. As DNA, the CDR3 is TGTGCCTGGAGTGTCTTCGGCAGGCAAAGCCAGCCCCAGCATTTT.

The CDR3 DNA sequence: TGTGCCAGCAGCCCCGGACAGGTTAACACTGAAGCTTTCTTT. Amino acid sequence: CASSPGQVNTEAFF. The chain has TRBV11-1 and TRBJ1-1, with 7 bases identical to TRBD1. CDR3 size: 14 residues. The V gene end was trimmed by 5 bases and the J gene end by 2 bases; junction bases not matched to a gene: 5. Germline V gene lookup returns CDR1 SGHAT and CDR2 FQDESV (reference sequence). Combining the CDR3 with reference TRBV11-1 and TRBJ1-1 gives the whole variable domain EAEVAQSPRYKITEKSQAVAFWCDPISGHATLYWYRQILGQGPELLVQFQDESVVDDSQLPKDRFSAERLKGVDSTLKIQPAELGDSAMYLCASSPGQVNTEAFFGQGTRLTVV.

The chain couples TRBV7-2 to TRBJ2-3; no firm D call. The germline V gene encodes CDR1 SGHTA and CDR2 FQGNSA. Deletions cut 10 bases from V and 4 bases from J, with 21 bases between. The CDR3 consists of 15 residues. The CDR3 region is CATTARALSADTQYF. As DNA, the CDR3 is TGTGCCACGACCGCCCGGGCCCTCTCGGCAGATACGCAGTATTTT.

This chain connects TRBV30 to TRBJ2-3; D gene uncertain. The CDR3 sequence is 11 residues long. Between the trimmed V and J ends, which lost 2 bases and 5 bases, there was a span of 5 bases. The germline V gene has CDR1 GTSNPN and CDR2 SVGIG (reference sequence). The CDR3 region has the DNA TGTGCCTGGAGTCCTCTAGATACGCAGTATTTT. The encoded protein is CAWSPLDTQYF.

This clone was observed a single time. The V and J genes are TRBV7-8 and TRBJ2-5, with a possible D match to TRBD2 (6 bases). Germline CDR1 SGHVS, CDR2 FQNEAQ. V lost 2 bases to trimming and J lost 11 bases, with 18 bases between them. The CDR3 runs to 14 residues. The CDR3 region has the DNA TGTGCCAGCAGCTTATATGCGGAGGGAGGAAAGCAGTACTTC. Translated, it gives CASSLYAEGGKQYF.

J is TRBJ1-2 and V is TRBV6-2 or TRBV6-3; tentatively, D is TRBD1 (5 bases). The germline V and J ends were trimmed by 2 bases and 7 bases, with 11 bases remaining between them. Germline loops: CDR1 MNHEY, CDR2 SVGEGT. The CDR3 has 13 amino acids. The CDR3 nucleotides are TGTGCCAGCAGTTACGGAGCGAGGGGTGGCTACACCTTC. It codes for CASSYGARGGYTF.

This clone occurred a few times. This chain uses TRBV28 with TRBJ1-2, with 7 nucleotides matching TRBD1. Germline V gives CDR1 MDHEN, CDR2 SYDVKM. This CDR3 contains 15 residues. With V trimmed by 6 bases and J by 4 bases, 11 bases remained unmatched. DNA for the CDR3: TGTGCCAGCAGACTCGGGACAGCCGGGGTCTATGGCTACACCTTC. This translates into CASRLGTAGVYGYTF.

The CDR3 here is CASSLEPAYEQYF. In nucleotides, the CDR3 is TGTGCCAGCAGCTTGGAACCGGCCTACGAGCAGTACTTC. This chain joins TRBV5-4 and TRBJ2-7; D is unclear. Trimming pared 0 bases from V and 2 bases from J, leaving 6 bases between. Germline lookup yields CDR1 SGHNT and CDR2 YYREEE (reference sequence). The CDR3 spans 13 residues.

V is TRBV11-2 and J is TRBJ2-7, with 12 bases identical to TRBD1. J lost 7 bases, V lost 4 bases, and 5 bases had no gene match. CDR1 SGHAT and CDR2 FQNNGV come from the germline V gene. This CDR3 contains 14 residues. CDR3 protein: CASSWGTGGLEQYF. The CDR3 DNA follows: TGTGCCAGCAGCTGGGGGACAGGGGGCCTGGAGCAGTACTTC.

V is TRBV5-1 and J is TRBJ1-2; no reliable D call. This CDR3 region has 14 residues. Germline CDR1 and CDR2: SGHRS and YFSETQ. V was cut by 1 base and J by 14 bases, with 21 bases left in between. This CDR3 reads CASSLTPMAGITTF. Here the CDR3 DNA reads TGCGCCAGCAGCTTGACCCCGATGGCTGGTATCACTACCTTC.

The chain recombines TRBV28 with TRBJ1-1; the match to TRBD1 covers 7 bases. After removal of 6 bases from V and 5 bases from J, the junction contained 9 bases not matched to a gene. The CDR3 is made up of 14 amino acids. Germline assignment: CDR1 MDHEN and CDR2 SYDVKM. The CDR3 protein is CASRSGTVRTEAFF. As DNA, the CDR3 is TGTGCCAGCAGATCCGGGACAGTGAGGACTGAAGCTTTCTTT.

The gene calls are TRBV5-5 and TRBJ1-2, with D possibly being TRBD1 (5 bases). The germline V gene encodes CDR1 SGHKS and CDR2 YYEKEE (reference sequence). The CDR3 sequence is 13 residues long. V was trimmed by 4 bases and J by 9 bases, leaving 16 bases between them. The CDR3 here is CASSATGAGSYTF. In DNA form, the CDR3 reads TGTGCCAGCAGCGCCACAGGAGCGGGGAGCTACACCTTC.

This clone was seen a single time. The chain links TRBV3-1 (or the pseudogene TRBV3-2) to TRBJ2-4; D unclear. Germline CDR1 and CDR2: LGHDT and YNNKEL (reference sequence). Trimming stripped 2 bases from V and 12 bases from J, with 11 bases between. CDR3 length: 12 residues. CDR3 nucleotides: TGTGCCAGCAGCCAATCTGGATTGGATCAGTACTTC. Its protein is CASSQSGLDQYF.

The rearrangement joins TRBV6-5 to TRBJ2-5; the match to TRBD1 covers 8 bases. Trimming took 6 bases from V and 5 from J; bases not matched to a gene: 5. Germline V gene sequence: CDR1 MNHEY, CDR2 SVGAGI. The CDR3 is 13 residues long. This chain's CDR3 is CASRSTGEETQYF. The CDR3 region has the DNA TGTGCCAGCAGGTCGACAGGGGAGGAGACCCAGTACTTC.

The CDR3 coding sequence is TGTGCCAGCAGCCGCTACAGTCCCGAGCAGTACTTC. It yields the protein CASSRYSPEQYF. The rearrangement joins TRBV28 to TRBJ2-7; no firm D call. The CDR3 contains 12 residues. V was cut by 6 bases and J by 6 bases, with 12 bases left in between. Germline lookup yields CDR1 MDHEN and CDR2 SYDVKM.

V gene TRBV20-1 combines with J gene TRBJ1-1; D not certain. Trimming stripped 3 bases from V and 2 bases from J, with 7 bases between. Germline V CDR1 and CDR2: DFQATT, SNEGSKA (reference sequence). The CDR3 runs 12 residues. CDR3 amino acids: CSASQYNTEAFF. CDR3 in DNA: TGCAGTGCTAGTCAGTATAACACTGAAGCTTTCTTT.

V is TRBV2 and J is TRBJ1-5; D gene uncertain. Trimming took off 8 bases at V and 3 bases at J, with 11 bases between the two ends. The length of the CDR3 is 13 residues. Germline V gene lookup returns CDR1 SNHLY and CDR2 FYNNEI. The CDR3 DNA follows: TGTGCCAGCGGATTGGGGATCAATCAGCCCCAGCATTTT. Its translation: CASGLGINQPQHF.

The chain combines TRBV3-1 (or the pseudogene TRBV3-2) with TRBJ2-5; 13 nucleotides match TRBD2. The germline gives CDR1 LGHDT, CDR2 YNNKEL (reference sequence). This CDR3 spans 17 amino acids. V shed 4 bases, J shed 2 bases, and the junction held 7 bases outside the gene matches. CDR3 in DNA: TGTGCCAGCAGCCGTTACGGGACTAGCGGGGCACAAGAGACCCAGTACTTC. Amino acid sequence: CASSRYGTSGAQETQYF.

J is TRBJ1-2 and V is TRBV28; D remains unclear. Germline V CDR1 and CDR2: MDHEN, SYDVKM. V dropped 2 bases and J dropped 5 bases, with 9 bases sitting between them. The CDR3 is 13 residues long. For the CDR3, the DNA is TGTGCCAGCAGTTTAAAAGTCGATTATGGCTACACCTTC. Protein product: CASSLKVDYGYTF.

The chain joins TRBV6-2 or TRBV6-3 to TRBJ2-1; 10 nucleotides match TRBD2. This CDR3 has 17 amino acids. Germline V lookup: CDR1 MNHEY, CDR2 SVGEGT. V was clipped by 2 bases and J by 8 bases; unmatched bases: 12. CDR3 in amino acids: CASSYAVGGLAVDEQFF. CDR3 bases: TGTGCCAGCAGTTACGCAGTAGGAGGACTAGCGGTCGATGAGCAGTTCTTC.

This chain connects TRBV15 to TRBJ1-1; a possible D gene is TRBD1 (6 bases). The germline gives CDR1 LNHNV, CDR2 YYDKDF (reference sequence). V dropped 1 base and J dropped 4 bases, with 22 bases sitting between them. CDR3 length: 18 amino acids. CDR3 loop: CATSRARGGAGARTEAFF. The CDR3 coding sequence is TGTGCCACCAGCAGAGCCCGGGGGGGGGCAGGGGCCCGCACTGAAGCTTTCTTT.

The chain carries TRBV27 and TRBJ1-5; possibly TRBD1 for D (5 bases). Germline V gives CDR1 MNHEY, CDR2 SMNVEV (reference sequence). The CDR3 contains 14 residues. V lost 2 bases and J lost 0, with 5 bases in between. The CDR3 spells CASSLGGSNQPQHF. CDR3 DNA: TGTGCCAGCAGTTTAGGGGGTAGCAATCAGCCCCAGCATTTT.

The rearrangement joins TRBV25-1 to TRBJ2-5; D is possibly TRBD1 or TRBD2 (5 bases each). Trimming removed 7 bases from V and 2 bases from J, with 20 bases in between. The CDR3 spans 16 residues. Germline CDR1 is MGHDK and CDR2 is SYGVNS. CDR3 loop: CASTNRRGDSQETQYF. CDR3 DNA sequence: TGTGCCAGCACCAACCGCCGAGGGGATTCTCAAGAGACCCAGTACTTC.